This T cell receptor (beta chain) emerged from a study of early T cells in non-severe SARS-CoV-2 infection. Overall study context: Alpha and beta chains were unpaired, from unsorted whole-blood bulk RNA.

Unique molecular identifiers were affixed to single, distinct cDNA molecules. TCRdb ran MiXCR on the 5' RACE reads and lists one entry per CDR3 protein. Counted here are around 53,000 distinct CDR3 sequences, around 9.5% occurring once; the ten biggest clones make up about 8.5%. The CDR3 is 18 amino acids. Germline V gives CDR1 KGHDR, CDR2 SFDVKD. Trimming cost V 3 bases and J 2 bases; bases outside gene matches: 7. This clonotype appeared a few times. V usage is TRBV24-1 and J usage is TRBJ2-1; the match to TRBD2 covers 12 bases. Sequencing used whole blood. The sequence was obtained from an adult who was a healthcare worker with PCR-confirmed SARS-CoV-2 infection or an uninfected control (not recorded which). CDR3 protein: CATSDQTPSGRAYNEQFF. Written as DNA, the CDR3 is TGTGCCACCAGTGATCAAACCCCTAGCGGGAGGGCCTACAATGAGCAGTTCTTC.